The 3 T cell receptor beta chains below were found in one sample sequenced in a study of blood T cells in healthy people across ages. Then a second PCR, running about 6 to 11 cycles, was carried out with a sample-barcoded 5' primer and a J-beta primer mix. TCRdb reprocessed the 5' RACE reads with MiXCR, giving one entry per CDR3 protein. The data hold about 1.6 million distinct CDR3 sequences, with approximately 32% observed a single time. The source material was blood. These receptors were collected from a woman between 25 and 40 years old in good health.

The rearrangement uses TRBV4-1 and TRBJ1-1; 7 nucleotides agree with TRBD1. The CDR3 runs to 17 residues. Per germline, CDR1 MGHRA and CDR2 YSYEKL. Losses at the gene ends were 1 base for V and 6 bases for J; bases not matched to a gene: 14. Here the CDR3 reads CASSQVPGAEGAPEAFF. The DNA of the CDR3 is TGCGCCAGCAGCCAAGTGCCGGGAGCAGAGGGGGCCCCTGAAGCTTTCTTT.

With regard to this clonotype: A junction boundary mismatches the germline segment, possibly from a read error. The chain uses TRBV4-1 and TRBJ2-1, with 8 bases aligning to TRBD2. Per germline, CDR1 MGHRA and CDR2 YSYEKL. The CDR3 runs to 17 residues. The CDR3 bases are TGTGCCAGCAGCCCGGGCGATTCGGGAGGGGTCTACAATGAGCAGTTCTTC. Protein sequence: CASSPGDSGGVYNEQFF.

Notes on this clonotype: A read error may account for a junction end that differs from germline. The J gene is TRBJ2-1, the V gene TRBV12-3 or TRBV12-4; TRBD1 aligns across 11 bases. The CDR3 covers 15 residues. The CDR3: CASRSGTGGTNGQFF. For the CDR3, the DNA is TGTGCCAGCAGGTCCGGGACAGGGGGTACCAATGGGCAGTTCTTC.